A single sample is the source of the 13 T cell receptor beta chains below, sequenced in a study of control samples from healthy donors and cancer patients (dated by TCRdb to about 2020). The method behind the library was the immunoSEQ multiplex PCR assay. As stored in TCRdb, this immuneACCESS dataset retains in-frame rearrangements with V and J assigned. A fraction of the clones does not appear; measured against another copy, unresolved V genes explain less than half of the discrepancy, and the remainder lacks a known reason. This sample has approximately 50,000 clones in its table, and around 95% of those were observed once. The ten largest account for 2.4% of the sample. What was sequenced was blood. The source of these receptors is a man aged 25-45 years in good health.

The genes are TRBV5-5 and TRBJ2-1; possibly TRBD1 or TRBD2 for D (6 bases each). CDR1 and CDR2 from the germline V gene are SGHKS and YYEKEE (reference sequence). The CDR3 has 15 residues. V gave up 4 bases and J gave up 8 bases, with 19 bases separating them. Here the CDR3 DNA reads TGTGCCAGCAGCATGCGGAGGGGGGCTACGGATGAGCAGTTCTTC. Translating it yields CASSMRRGATDEQFF.

CDR3 region: CASSEATGARDTGELFF. The CDR3, as DNA: TGTGCCAGCAGTGAAGCGACGGGAGCGAGGGACACCGGGGAGCTGTTTTTT. The rearrangement uses TRBV6-4 and TRBJ2-2; D might be TRBD2 (6 bases). The V end was cut by 3 bases, the J end by 3 bases, with 17 bases between. CDR3 length: 17 amino acids. Germline CDR1 is MRHNA and CDR2 is SNTAGT.

CDR3 amino acids: CASSIGIAGGGTDTQYF. For the CDR3, the DNA is TGTGCCAGTAGTATAGGGATAGCGGGAGGCGGTACAGATACGCAGTATTTT. V usage is TRBV19 and J usage is TRBJ2-3, with TRBD2 identical over 10 bases. Looked up from germline, CDR1 is LNHDA and CDR2 is SQIVND (reference sequence). V shed 1 base and J 3 bases; nucleotides not matched to a gene: 7. This CDR3 region has 17 residues.

This clone was found once. CDR3 loop: CASSLVQWPQHF. CDR3 nucleotide sequence: TGTGCCAGCAGCTTAGTACAGTGGCCCCAGCATTTT. The chain carries TRBV7-2 and TRBJ1-5; D not resolved. Trimming took off 1 base at V and 9 bases at J, with 7 bases between the two ends. Germline V gives CDR1 SGHTA, CDR2 FQGNSA. The CDR3 is made up of 12 amino acids.

This rearrangement joins TRBV5-1 to TRBJ2-1; a possible D gene is TRBD2 (6 bases). Per the germline V gene, CDR1 is SGHRS and CDR2 is YFSETQ. The CDR3 has 16 amino acids. With 2 bases removed from V and 0 bases from J, the gap between germline ends came to 12 bases. In DNA, the CDR3 is TGCGCCAGCAGCTTCTTAGCGGCCAGCTCCTACAATGAGCAGTTCTTC. Protein product: CASSFLAASSYNEQFF.

V and J are TRBV5-6 and TRBJ2-7; 8 nucleotides align to TRBD1. The CDR3 is 13 residues long. V lost 4 bases, J lost 5 bases, and 5 bases stayed unmatched. In germline, CDR1 is SGHDT, CDR2 YYEEEE. The CDR3 DNA reads TGTGCCAGCAGCACGACAGGGGTCGACGAGCAGTACTTC. Its translation: CASSTTGVDEQYF.

The chain employs TRBV5-4 and TRBJ2-7, with 8 positions matching TRBD2. There are 16 residues in the CDR3. The trim removed 2 bases at V and 6 bases at J, leaving 13 bases unmatched. Germline V gives CDR1 SGHNT, CDR2 YYREEE (reference sequence). In nucleotides, the CDR3 is TGTGCCAGCAGCTTTGGTGCGGGAGGCCCGATCGGCGAGCAGTACTTC. This encodes CASSFGAGGPIGEQYF.

The chain uses TRBV25-1 and TRBJ1-5; D perhaps matches TRBD1 (6 bases). The V gene lost 3 bases and the J gene lost 6 bases, with 9 bases spanning the gap. This CDR3 spans 13 amino acids. Germline CDR1 is MGHDK and CDR2 is SYGVNS. CDR3 loop: CASSEAGVQPQHF. The DNA for the CDR3 is TGTGCCAGCAGTGAGGCAGGGGTTCAGCCCCAGCATTTT. Full variable domain (remainder filled in from reference TRBV25-1 and TRBJ1-5): EADIYQTPRYLVIGTGKKITLECSQTMGHDKMYWYQQDPGMELHLIHYSYGVNSTEKGDLSSESTVSRIRTEHFPLTLESARPSHTSQYLCASSEAGVQPQHFGDGTRLSIL.

This clone was seen just once. The chain recombines TRBV27 with TRBJ2-3; TRBD2 aligns across 11 bases. Germline assignment: CDR1 MNHEY and CDR2 SMNVEV (reference sequence). This CDR3 is built from 16 residues. V dropped 5 bases and J dropped 3; count of bases not matched to a gene: 7. CDR3 sequence reads: CASSVLAGGPTDTQYF. The CDR3 DNA reads as TGTGCCAGCAGTGTGCTAGCGGGAGGCCCGACAGATACGCAGTATTTT.

The rearrangement links TRBV11-3 to TRBJ2-1, with D uncertain. This CDR3 region has 14 residues. CDR1 SGHNT and CDR2 YENEEA come from the germline V gene. V was pared by 2 bases and J by 5 bases, with 10 bases between. This chain's CDR3 is CASSLNTAHNEQFF. CDR3 DNA sequence: TGTGCCAGCAGCTTAAATACAGCGCACAATGAGCAGTTCTTC.

The chain combines TRBV13 with TRBJ2-7; D is undetermined. CDR1 is PRHDT and CDR2 is FYEKMQ in the germline V gene (reference sequence). V was cut by 4 bases and J by 1 base, with 11 bases left in between. CDR3 length equals 14 residues. The CDR3 sequence: CASSSGSLSYEQYF. As DNA, the CDR3 is TGTGCCAGCAGCTCCGGATCTCTATCCTACGAGCAGTACTTC.

The CDR3: CASSWTGPGANVLTF. As DNA, the CDR3 is TGTGCCAGCAGCTGGACAGGGCCTGGGGCCAACGTCCTGACTTTC. The chain has TRBV28 and TRBJ2-6; 8 nucleotides line up with TRBD1. CDR1 and CDR2 from the germline V gene are MDHEN and SYDVKM. V was pared by 6 bases and J by 2 bases, with 3 bases of the junction left unmatched. The CDR3 is 15 residues long.

The rearrangement links TRBV5-1 to TRBJ2-7; perhaps D is TRBD1 or TRBD2 (5 bases each). This CDR3 comprises 13 residues. V gave up 3 bases and J gave up 7 bases, with 14 bases separating them. The germline CDR1 and CDR2 sequences are SGHRS and YFSETQ. CDR3: CASSSGPGGEQYF. The CDR3 coding sequence is TGCGCCAGCAGCTCGGGACCGGGTGGGGAGCAGTACTTC.